Presented here are 24 T cell receptor beta chains from one specimen sequenced in a study of cytomegalovirus exposure and HLA in healthy donors. The PCR ran on 60 Vbeta and 13 Jbeta primers. Profiling relied on immunoSEQ multiplex PCR, and the TCRdb table lists in-frame clones only, not all of them. The sample contains 150,000 to 200,000 clones, 81% of which appear only once. Source material: PBMCs. The receptors were gathered from a man between 18 and 29 years old in good health and CMV-seronegative.

The CDR3 loop reads CASSPYPGLDTGELFF. The CDR3 nucleotides read TGTGCCAGCAGTCCCTACCCCGGGTTAGACACCGGGGAGCTGTTTTTT. The chain links TRBV27 to TRBJ2-2; D remains ambiguous. The CDR3 totals 16 residues. Trimming removed 5 bases from V and 3 bases from J, with 16 bases in between. Germline CDR1 reads MNHEY; CDR2 reads SMNVEV (reference sequence).

This chain joins TRBV5-4 and TRBJ2-7; 8 bases are shared with TRBD2. Losses at the gene ends were 4 bases for V and 5 bases for J; bases not matched to a gene: 11. CDR1 is SGHNT and CDR2 is YYREEE in the germline V gene (reference sequence). This CDR3 contains 15 residues. The CDR3 DNA reads as TGTGCCAGCAGCCGAGCGGGAGCCCCATTCAACGAGCAGTACTTC. The encoded protein is CASSRAGAPFNEQYF.

The V call is TRBV7-9, the J call TRBJ2-3, with a tentative D call TRBD2 (5 bases). From germline, CDR1 is SEHNR and CDR2 FQNEAQ (reference sequence). The CDR3 covers 15 residues. V dropped 1 base and J dropped 1 base, with 9 bases sitting between them. This chain's CDR3 is CASSLGTVGTDTQYF. The CDR3 bases are TGTGCCAGCAGCTTAGGGACTGTTGGCACAGATACGCAGTATTTT.

The rearrangement joins TRBV6-5 to TRBJ1-5, with D maybe TRBD1 (5 bases). Germline V gives CDR1 MNHEY, CDR2 SVGAGI. V gave up 2 bases and J gave up 9 bases, with 14 bases separating them. The CDR3 is 14 amino acids. The DNA of the CDR3 is TGTGCCAGCAGTTACGACGTTCAGGGAAGGCCCCAGCATTTT. It translates to CASSYDVQGRPQHF.

This chain joins TRBV9 and TRBJ2-7; tentative D call: TRBD2 (5 bases). The CDR3 contains 13 residues. CDR1 and CDR2 from the germline V gene are SGDLS and YYNGEE. V gave up 0 bases and J gave up 6 bases, with 10 bases separating them. CDR3 in amino acids: CASSVGAAGEQYF. For the CDR3, the DNA is TGTGCCAGCAGCGTAGGAGCGGCCGGCGAGCAGTACTTC.

The V call is TRBV4-2, the J call TRBJ1-2, with D tentatively TRBD1 (5 bases). V shed 2 bases and J shed 3 bases, with 13 bases lying between them. Per the germline V gene, CDR1 is LGHNA and CDR2 is YNFKEQ. The CDR3 consists of 15 residues. The CDR3 protein is CASSQFSGLHYGYTF. CDR3 DNA: TGTGCCAGCAGCCAATTTTCAGGGCTACACTATGGCTACACCTTC.

V is TRBV4-3 and J is TRBJ1-1; D is unclear. The V gene's germline CDR1 is LGHNA and CDR2 YSLEER. Trimming pared 4 bases from V and 2 bases from J, leaving 17 bases between. The CDR3 contains 16 residues. The CDR3 spells CASSRRRPRDNTEAFF. CDR3 nucleotide sequence: TGCGCCAGCAGCCGCAGGCGACCGAGAGATAACACTGAAGCTTTCTTT.

This clone was seen only a few times. The chain carries TRBV5-5 and TRBJ2-5, with 7 bases fitting TRBD1. This CDR3 comprises 15 residues. Germline V gene data show CDR1 as SGHKS and CDR2 as YYEKEE (reference sequence). V shed 3 bases and J 1 base; nucleotides not matched to a gene: 6. The CDR3 coding sequence is TGTGCCAGCAGCTCGACGACAGGGACCCAAGAGACCCAGTACTTC. This sequence encodes CASSSTTGTQETQYF.

As DNA, the CDR3 is TGTGCCAGCTCACTAAACGGACAGGGAGTGGATGAGCAGTTCTTC. This sequence encodes CASSLNGQGVDEQFF. The chain links TRBV18 to TRBJ2-1; 8 nucleotides line up with TRBD1. With V trimmed by 4 bases and J by 8 bases, 10 bases remained unmatched. Germline lookup yields CDR1 KGHSH and CDR2 LQKENI. This CDR3 is 15 amino acids long.

The gene calls are TRBV14 and TRBJ1-2; 7 bases align to TRBD1. The CDR3 consists of 13 residues. J lost 6 bases, V lost 5 bases, and 6 bases had no gene match. Germline loops: CDR1 SGHDN, CDR2 FVKESK. The CDR3 here is CASSIHQGDGYTF. The CDR3 DNA sequence: TGTGCCAGCAGCATACACCAGGGGGATGGCTACACCTTC.

J is TRBJ2-5 and V is TRBV19; D ambiguous. This CDR3 has 15 amino acids. Per the germline V gene, CDR1 is LNHDA and CDR2 is SQIVND (reference sequence). V was clipped by 0 bases and J by 5 bases, with 13 bases between them. CDR3: CASSIDFRVVETQYF. The CDR3 DNA sequence: TGTGCCAGTAGTATAGATTTCCGGGTAGTGGAGACCCAGTACTTC.

The chain joins TRBV6-1 to TRBJ1-5, with TRBD1 identical over 7 bases. V dropped 4 bases and J dropped 6; count of bases not matched to a gene: 12. CDR3 length: 16 amino acids. CDR1 MNHNS and CDR2 SASEGT come from the germline V gene. The chain's CDR3 is CASSVYRGGYSQPQHF. Written as DNA, the CDR3 is TGTGCCAGCAGTGTCTACAGGGGCGGTTACTCTCAGCCCCAGCATTTT.

On this clone: This CDR3 is also generated by other DNA sequences in the sample. V is TRBV7-2 and J is TRBJ2-1; the D gene is possibly TRBD2 (7 bases). CDR3 length: 16 residues. Germline V gives CDR1 SGHTA, CDR2 FQGNSA. V lost 1 base, J lost 0 bases, and 10 bases lay in between. CDR3 in DNA: TGTGCCAGCAGCTTAGTAGGGGGGGGCTCCTACAATGAGCAGTTCTTC. It translates to CASSLVGGGSYNEQFF.

J is TRBJ2-7 and V is TRBV6-5; 7 bases fit TRBD1. J lost 2 bases, V lost 6 bases, and 7 bases had no gene match. CDR1 and CDR2 from the germline V gene are MNHEY and SVGAGI. The CDR3 loop spans 14 amino acids. The CDR3 loop is CASRLTGPTYEQYF. DNA for the CDR3: TGTGCCAGCAGACTGACAGGGCCCACCTACGAGCAGTACTTC.

The chain uses TRBV6-5 and TRBJ2-3; D is undetermined. The germline gives CDR1 MNHEY, CDR2 SVGAGI. V dropped 0 bases and J dropped 2 bases, with 9 bases sitting between them. CDR3 length: 15 amino acids. In DNA form, the CDR3 reads TGTGCCAGCAGTTACTCGACTCGTATCACAGATACGCAGTATTTT. Translated: CASSYSTRITDTQYF.

The gene calls are TRBV20-1 and TRBJ2-4; D might be TRBD1 (6 bases). Germline CDR1 is DFQATT and CDR2 is SNEGSKA (reference sequence). The CDR3 is made up of 11 amino acids. CDR3 loop: CQSGQKNIQYF. CDR3 nucleotides: TGCCAATCCGGACAGAAAAACATTCAGTACTTC.

The chain has TRBV4-1 and TRBJ2-5, with a tentative D call TRBD2 (5 bases). The CDR3 loop spans 15 amino acids. V was trimmed by 5 bases and J by 5 bases, leaving 18 bases between them. Germline V gives CDR1 MGHRA, CDR2 YSYEKL. The DNA of the CDR3 is TGCGCCAGCAGCTTTAGCGTGTCGGGCTGGGAGACCCAGTACTTC. Protein sequence: CASSFSVSGWETQYF.

V and J are TRBV27 and TRBJ2-7; TRBD1 might be the D (5 bases). Looked up from germline, CDR1 is MNHEY and CDR2 is SMNVEV (reference sequence). Deletions cut 5 bases from V and 1 base from J, with 15 bases between. The CDR3 is made up of 15 amino acids. The CDR3 nucleotides read TGTGCCAGCAGTCCACAGGAGTCCTTGTCCTACGAGCAGTACTTC. The encoded protein is CASSPQESLSYEQYF.

CDR3: CASSPGDSNSYEQYF. Written as DNA, the CDR3 is TGTGCCAGCAGCCCCGGGGACTCAAATTCCTACGAGCAGTACTTC. The genes are TRBV7-9 and TRBJ2-5; a possible D gene is TRBD2 (6 bases). The end of the DNA is better explained by TRBJ2-7, so the J call may be wrong. Germline CDR1 and CDR2: SEHNR and FQNEAQ (reference sequence). The CDR3 runs to 15 residues.

The chain carries TRBV7-6 and TRBJ1-4; D is possibly TRBD1 (6 bases). The V end was cut by 2 bases, the J end by 3 bases, with 22 bases between. There are 19 residues in the CDR3. CDR1 is SGHVS, CDR2 FNYEAQ, per germline. As DNA, the CDR3 is TGTGCCAGCAGCTTAAACTTATTGGACAGTTTCGCAGCTAATGAAAAACTGTTTTTT. It yields the protein CASSLNLLDSFAANEKLFF.

The chain recombines TRBV4-3 with TRBJ2-7; TRBD1 is a possible D gene (6 bases). The ends were cut back, 1 base at V and 5 bases at J, with 15 bases in the middle. The CDR3 consists of 15 residues. The germline gives CDR1 LGHNA, CDR2 YSLEER. The CDR3 spells CASSQAEQGLDEQYF. The CDR3 nucleotides read TGCGCCAGCAGCCAAGCCGAACAGGGTCTCGACGAGCAGTACTTC.

This clone was observed a handful of times. Its ends do not fully match the called genes, so a read error is possible. This chain connects TRBV28 to TRBJ2-6, with D perhaps matching TRBD1 (6 bases). Germline V CDR1 and CDR2: MDHEN, SYDVKM. The CDR3 consists of 15 residues. CDR3 amino acids: CASSKPGVGANGLTF. The CDR3 bases are TGTGCCAGCAGTAAACCAGGGGTCGGGGCCAACGGCCTGACTTTC.

The chain joins TRBV19 to TRBJ1-1; 9 bases agree with TRBD1. Germline trimming cut 3 bases from V and 5 bases from J; bases unmatched to any gene: 10. This CDR3 region has 16 residues. The germline V gene encodes CDR1 LNHDA and CDR2 SQIVND (reference sequence). CDR3: CASSIGTGFGGTEAFF. CDR3 coding DNA: TGTGCCAGTAGTATCGGGACAGGGTTCGGCGGGACTGAAGCTTTCTTT.

The count of this clone is one. V usage is TRBV6-1 and J usage is TRBJ1-4, with TRBD1 identical over 7 bases. The length of the CDR3 is 15 residues. The J segment lost 3 bases and the V segment lost 9 bases, leaving 10 bases of the junction unmatched. CDR1 is MNHNS and CDR2 is SASEGT in the germline V gene. The CDR3 nucleotides read TGTGCCAGTAATCTGTACAGGGGTGCTAATGAAAAACTGTTTTTT. It codes for CASNLYRGANEKLFF.